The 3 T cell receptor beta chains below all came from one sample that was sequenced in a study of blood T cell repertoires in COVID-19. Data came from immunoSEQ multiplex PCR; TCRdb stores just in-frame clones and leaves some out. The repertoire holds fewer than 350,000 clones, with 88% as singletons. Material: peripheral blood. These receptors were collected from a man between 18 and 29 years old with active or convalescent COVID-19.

CDR3 loop: CASSLGGAYNEQFF. DNA for the CDR3: TGTGCCAGTTCCCTGGGGGGGGCGTACAATGAGCAGTTCTTC. V is TRBV27 and J is TRBJ2-1; TRBD2 is a possible D gene (7 bases). Trimming removed 9 bases from V and 4 bases from J, with 16 bases in between. The germline V gene encodes CDR1 MNHEY and CDR2 SMNVEV (reference sequence). The CDR3 has 14 residues.

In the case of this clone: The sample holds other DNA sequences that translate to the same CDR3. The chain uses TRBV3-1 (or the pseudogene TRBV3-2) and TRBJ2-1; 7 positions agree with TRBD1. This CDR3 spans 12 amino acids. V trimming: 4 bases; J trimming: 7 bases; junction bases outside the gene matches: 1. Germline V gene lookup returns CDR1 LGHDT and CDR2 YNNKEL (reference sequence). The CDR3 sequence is CASSRRGNEQFF. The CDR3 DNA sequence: TGTGCCAGCAGCCGCAGGGGGAATGAGCAGTTCTTC.

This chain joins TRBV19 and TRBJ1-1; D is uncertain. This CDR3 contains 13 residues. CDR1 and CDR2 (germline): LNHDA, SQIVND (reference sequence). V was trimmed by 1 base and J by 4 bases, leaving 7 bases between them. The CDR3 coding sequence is TGTGCCAGTAGTATAGGAGGGATCACTGAAGCTTTCTTT. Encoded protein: CASSIGGITEAFF. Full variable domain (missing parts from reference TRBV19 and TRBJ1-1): DGGITQSPKYLFRKEGQNVTLSCEQNLNHDAMYWYRQDPGQGLRLIYYSQIVNDFQKGDIAEGYSVSREKKESFPLTVTSAQKNPTAFYLCASSIGGITEAFFGQGTRLTVV.